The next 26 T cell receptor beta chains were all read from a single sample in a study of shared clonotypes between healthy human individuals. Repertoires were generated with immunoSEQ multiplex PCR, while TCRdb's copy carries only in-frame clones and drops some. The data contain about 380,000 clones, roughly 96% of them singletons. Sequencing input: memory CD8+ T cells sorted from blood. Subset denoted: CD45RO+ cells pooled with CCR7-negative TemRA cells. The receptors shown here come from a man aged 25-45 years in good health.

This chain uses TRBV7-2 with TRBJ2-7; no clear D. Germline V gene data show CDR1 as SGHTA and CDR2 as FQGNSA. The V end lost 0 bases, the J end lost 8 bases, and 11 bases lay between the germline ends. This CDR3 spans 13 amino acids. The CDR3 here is CASSLAVMIQQYF. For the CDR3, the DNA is TGTGCCAGCAGCTTAGCGGTAATGATCCAGCAGTACTTC.

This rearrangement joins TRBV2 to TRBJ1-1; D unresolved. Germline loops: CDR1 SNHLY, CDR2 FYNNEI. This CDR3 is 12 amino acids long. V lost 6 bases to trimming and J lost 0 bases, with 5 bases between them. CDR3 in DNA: TGTGCCAGCAGGGGGTTGAACACTGAAGCTTTCTTT. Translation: CASRGLNTEAFF.

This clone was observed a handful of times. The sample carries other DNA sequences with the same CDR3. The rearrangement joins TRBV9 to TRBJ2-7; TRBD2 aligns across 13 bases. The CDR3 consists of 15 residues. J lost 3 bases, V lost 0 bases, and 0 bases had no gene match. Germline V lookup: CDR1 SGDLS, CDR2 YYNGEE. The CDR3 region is CASSVGTSGSYEQYF. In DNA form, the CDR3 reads TGTGCCAGCAGCGTAGGGACTAGCGGGAGCTACGAGCAGTACTTC.

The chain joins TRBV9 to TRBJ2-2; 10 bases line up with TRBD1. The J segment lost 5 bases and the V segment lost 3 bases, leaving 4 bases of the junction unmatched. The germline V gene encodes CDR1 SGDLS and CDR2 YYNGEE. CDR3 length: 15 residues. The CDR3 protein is CASSGRTGGTGELFF. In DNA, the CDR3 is TGTGCCAGCAGCGGCAGGACAGGGGGAACCGGGGAGCTGTTTTTT.

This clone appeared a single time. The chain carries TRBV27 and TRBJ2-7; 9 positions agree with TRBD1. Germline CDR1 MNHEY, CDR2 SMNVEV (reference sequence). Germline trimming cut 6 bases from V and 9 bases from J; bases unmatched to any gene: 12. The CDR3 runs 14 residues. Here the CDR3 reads CASSITGGGFWQYF. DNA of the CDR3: TGTGCCAGCAGCATAACAGGGGGCGGTTTTTGGCAGTACTTC.

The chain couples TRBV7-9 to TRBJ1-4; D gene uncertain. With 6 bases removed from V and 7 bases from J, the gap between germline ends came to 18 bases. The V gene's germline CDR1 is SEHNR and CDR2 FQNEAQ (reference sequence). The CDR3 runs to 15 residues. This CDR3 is CASRPSAAAAEKLFF. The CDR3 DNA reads TGTGCCAGCAGACCTAGCGCGGCCGCGGCTGAAAAACTGTTTTTT.

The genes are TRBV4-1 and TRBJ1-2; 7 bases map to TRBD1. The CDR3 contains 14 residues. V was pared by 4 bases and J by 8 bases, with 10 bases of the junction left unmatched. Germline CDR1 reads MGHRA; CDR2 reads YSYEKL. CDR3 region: CASSLPGQVVGYTF. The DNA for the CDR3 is TGCGCCAGCAGCCTTCCTGGACAGGTCGTCGGCTACACCTTC.

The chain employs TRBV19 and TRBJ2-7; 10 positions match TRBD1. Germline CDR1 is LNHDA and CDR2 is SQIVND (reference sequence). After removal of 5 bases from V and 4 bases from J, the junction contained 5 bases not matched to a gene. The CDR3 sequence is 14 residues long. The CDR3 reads CASSFRQGAYEQYF. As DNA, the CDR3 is TGTGCCAGTAGTTTCCGACAGGGGGCTTACGAGCAGTACTTC.

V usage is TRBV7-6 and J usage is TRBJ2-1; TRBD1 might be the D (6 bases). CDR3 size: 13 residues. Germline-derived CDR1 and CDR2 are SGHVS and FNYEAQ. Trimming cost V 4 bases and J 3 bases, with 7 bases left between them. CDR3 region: CASSWTDYNEQFF. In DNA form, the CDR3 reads TGTGCCAGCAGCTGGACAGACTACAATGAGCAGTTCTTC. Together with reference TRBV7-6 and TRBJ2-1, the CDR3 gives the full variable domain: GAGVSQSPRYKVTKRGQDVALRCDPISGHVSLYWYRQALGQGPEFLTYFNYEAQQDKSGLPNDRFSAERPEGSISTLTIQRTEQRDSAMYRCASSWTDYNEQFFGPGTRLTVL.

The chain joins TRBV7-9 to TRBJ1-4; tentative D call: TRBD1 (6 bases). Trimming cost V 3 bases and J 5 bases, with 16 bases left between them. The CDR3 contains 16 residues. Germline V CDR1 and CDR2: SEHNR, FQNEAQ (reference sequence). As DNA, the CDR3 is TGTGCCAGCAGCTTGGTGTCGGGGGCCGGGAATGAAAAACTGTTTTTT. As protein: CASSLVSGAGNEKLFF.

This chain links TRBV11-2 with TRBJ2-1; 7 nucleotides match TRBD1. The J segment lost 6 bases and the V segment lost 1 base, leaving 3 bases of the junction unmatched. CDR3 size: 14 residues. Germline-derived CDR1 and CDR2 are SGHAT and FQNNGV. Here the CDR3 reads CASSLGDRSNEQFF. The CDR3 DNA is TGTGCCAGCAGCTTAGGGGACAGATCCAATGAGCAGTTCTTC.

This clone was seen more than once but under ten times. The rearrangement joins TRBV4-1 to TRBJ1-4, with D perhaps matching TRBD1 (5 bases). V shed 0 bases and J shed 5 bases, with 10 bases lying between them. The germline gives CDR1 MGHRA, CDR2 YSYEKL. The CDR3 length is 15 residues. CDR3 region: CASSQEGTLNEKLFF. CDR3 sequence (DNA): TGCGCCAGCAGCCAAGAGGGGACGTTGAATGAAAAACTGTTTTTT.

The CDR3 DNA follows: TGTGCCAGCAGATCCCTACCAGGGGCAGATACGCAGTATTTT. Amino acids: CASRSLPGADTQYF. The chain couples TRBV27 to TRBJ2-3, with TRBD1 as a possible D gene (6 bases). V was cut by 6 bases and J by 4 bases, with 14 bases left in between. CDR1 is MNHEY and CDR2 is SMNVEV in the germline V gene (reference sequence). This CDR3 has 14 amino acids.

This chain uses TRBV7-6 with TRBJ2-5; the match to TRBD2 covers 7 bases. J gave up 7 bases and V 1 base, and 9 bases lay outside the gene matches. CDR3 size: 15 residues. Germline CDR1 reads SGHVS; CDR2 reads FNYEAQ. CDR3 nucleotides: TGTGCCAGCAGCTTAGTTCGGCCCGGCGGGGGGACCCAGTACTTC. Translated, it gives CASSLVRPGGGTQYF.

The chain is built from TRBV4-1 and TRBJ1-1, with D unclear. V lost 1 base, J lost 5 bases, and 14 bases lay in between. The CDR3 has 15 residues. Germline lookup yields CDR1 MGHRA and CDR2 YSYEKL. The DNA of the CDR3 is TGCGCCAGCAGCCAAGTAATTACGATAAGGACTGAAGCTTTCTTT. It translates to CASSQVITIRTEAFF.

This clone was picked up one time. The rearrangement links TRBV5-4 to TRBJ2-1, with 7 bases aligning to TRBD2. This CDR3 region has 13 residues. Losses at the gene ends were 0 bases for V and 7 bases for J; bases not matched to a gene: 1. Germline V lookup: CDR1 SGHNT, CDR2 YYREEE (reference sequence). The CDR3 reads CASSLGRGNEQFF. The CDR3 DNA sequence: TGTGCCAGCAGCTTGGGGCGGGGGAATGAGCAGTTCTTC.

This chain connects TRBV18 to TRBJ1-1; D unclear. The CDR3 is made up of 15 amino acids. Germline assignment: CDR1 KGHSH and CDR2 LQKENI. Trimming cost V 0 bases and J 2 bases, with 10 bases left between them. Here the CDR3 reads CASSPPTGPNTEAFF. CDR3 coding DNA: TGTGCCAGCTCACCACCAACGGGCCCCAACACTGAAGCTTTCTTT.

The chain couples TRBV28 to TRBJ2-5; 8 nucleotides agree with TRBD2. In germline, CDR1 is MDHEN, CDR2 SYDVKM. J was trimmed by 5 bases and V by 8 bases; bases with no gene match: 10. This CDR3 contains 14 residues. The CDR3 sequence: CASGIPGLEETQYF. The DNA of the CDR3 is TGTGCCAGCGGAATTCCGGGACTAGAGGAGACCCAGTACTTC.

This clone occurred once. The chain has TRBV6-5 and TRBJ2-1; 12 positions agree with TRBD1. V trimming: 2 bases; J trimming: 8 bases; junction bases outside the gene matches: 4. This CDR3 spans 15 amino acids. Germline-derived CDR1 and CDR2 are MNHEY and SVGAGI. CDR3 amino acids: CASSYGTGGIYEQFF. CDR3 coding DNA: TGTGCCAGCAGTTACGGGACAGGGGGCATATATGAGCAGTTCTTC.

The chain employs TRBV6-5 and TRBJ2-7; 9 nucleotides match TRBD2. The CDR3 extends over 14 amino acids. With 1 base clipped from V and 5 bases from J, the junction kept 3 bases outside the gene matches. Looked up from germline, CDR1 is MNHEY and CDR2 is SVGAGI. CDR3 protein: CASSYFSGRNEQYF. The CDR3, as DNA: TGTGCCAGCAGTTACTTTAGCGGGAGAAACGAGCAGTACTTC.

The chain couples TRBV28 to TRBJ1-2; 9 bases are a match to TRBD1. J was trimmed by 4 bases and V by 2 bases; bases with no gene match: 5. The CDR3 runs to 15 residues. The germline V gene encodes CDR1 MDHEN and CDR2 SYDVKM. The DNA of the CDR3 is TGTGCCAGCAGTTTACGGGGGGACAGGGCCTATGGCTACACCTTC. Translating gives CASSLRGDRAYGYTF.

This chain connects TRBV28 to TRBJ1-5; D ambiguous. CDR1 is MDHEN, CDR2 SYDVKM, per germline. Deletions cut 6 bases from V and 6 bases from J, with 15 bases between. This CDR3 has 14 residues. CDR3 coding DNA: TGTGCCAGCAGCCATCCTATTGGTACTCAGCCCCAGCATTTT. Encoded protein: CASSHPIGTQPQHF.

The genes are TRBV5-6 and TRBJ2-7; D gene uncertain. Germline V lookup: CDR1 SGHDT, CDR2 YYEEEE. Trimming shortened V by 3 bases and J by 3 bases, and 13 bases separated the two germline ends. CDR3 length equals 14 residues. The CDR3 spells CASSSPYFLYEQYF. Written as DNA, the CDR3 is TGTGCCAGCAGCTCCCCCTATTTTCTCTACGAGCAGTACTTC.

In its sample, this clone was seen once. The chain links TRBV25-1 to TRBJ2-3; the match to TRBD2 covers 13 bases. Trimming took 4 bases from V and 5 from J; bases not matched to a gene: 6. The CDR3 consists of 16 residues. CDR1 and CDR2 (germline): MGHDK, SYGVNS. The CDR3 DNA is TGTGCCAGCAGTGGTGGACTAGCGGGAGTCGGAGATACGCAGTATTTT. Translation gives CASSGGLAGVGDTQYF.

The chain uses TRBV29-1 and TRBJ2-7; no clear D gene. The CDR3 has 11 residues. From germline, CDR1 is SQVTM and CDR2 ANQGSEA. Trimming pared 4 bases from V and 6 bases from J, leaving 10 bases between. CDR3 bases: TGCAGCGTTGGATCGGCCTCCGAGCAGTACTTC. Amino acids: CSVGSASEQYF.

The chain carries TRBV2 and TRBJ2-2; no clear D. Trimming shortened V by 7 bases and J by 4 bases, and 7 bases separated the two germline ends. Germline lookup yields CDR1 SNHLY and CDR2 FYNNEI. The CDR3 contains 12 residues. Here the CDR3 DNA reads TGTGCCAGCACCCCAGGCACCGGGGAGCTGTTTTTT. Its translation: CASTPGTGELFF.